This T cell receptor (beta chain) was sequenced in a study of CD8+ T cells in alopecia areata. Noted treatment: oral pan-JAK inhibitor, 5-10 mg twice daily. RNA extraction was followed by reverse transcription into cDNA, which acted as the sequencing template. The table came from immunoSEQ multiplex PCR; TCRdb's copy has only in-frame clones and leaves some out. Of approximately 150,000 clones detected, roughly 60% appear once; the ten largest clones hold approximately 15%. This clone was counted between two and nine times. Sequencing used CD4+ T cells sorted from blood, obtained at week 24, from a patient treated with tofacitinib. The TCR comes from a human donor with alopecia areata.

The DNA for the CDR3 is TGCGCCAGCAGCTTGGTAGCAGGGGGCGAAGGGCAGTTCTTC. Encoded protein: CASSLVAGGEGQFF. The J gene is TRBJ2-1, the V gene TRBV5-1; 8 bases agree with TRBD1. The CDR3 covers 14 residues. From germline, CDR1 is SGHRS and CDR2 YFSETQ. V was pared by 0 bases and J by 12 bases, with 8 bases of the junction left unmatched. The entire variable domain, with the rest obtained from reference TRBV5-1 and TRBJ2-1, is as follows: KAGVTQTPRYLIKTRGQQVTLSCSPISGHRSVSWYQQTPGQGLQFLFEYFSETQRNKGNFPGRFSGRQFSNSRSEMNVSTLELGDSALYLCASSLVAGGEGQFFGPGTRLTVL.